These 17 T cell receptor beta chains share one sample of origin, sequenced in a study of shared clonotypes between healthy human individuals. Clones were read by immunoSEQ multiplex PCR, and TCRdb kept only the in-frame ones, dropping some. The table includes nearly 1 million clones, less than 85% detected once. Sequencing was carried out using memory CD4+ T cells sorted from blood. Subset of the sample: CD45RA-negative fraction. The receptors originated from a man between 18 and 35 years old in good health.

The rearrangement joins TRBV11-3 to TRBJ1-1, with 11 bases that match TRBD1. In germline, CDR1 is SGHNT, CDR2 YENEEA. The CDR3 contains 13 residues. V was clipped by 5 bases and J by 6 bases; unmatched bases: 2. The DNA for the CDR3 is TGTGCCAGCAGCGGACAGGGGGCCGCTGAAGCTTTCTTT. Protein: CASSGQGAAEAFF.

The chain has TRBV6-5 and TRBJ1-2; 9 nucleotides align to TRBD1. Germline V gives CDR1 MNHEY, CDR2 SVGAGI. Trimming removed 7 bases from V and 4 bases from J; junction bases left unmatched: 7. The CDR3 covers 14 residues. Here the CDR3 DNA reads TGTGCCAGCACCTTAGACAGGGGGGCCTATGGCTACACCTTC. This gives the protein CASTLDRGAYGYTF.

This rearrangement joins TRBV18 to TRBJ2-1; tentatively, D is TRBD1 (6 bases). CDR1 is KGHSH and CDR2 is LQKENI in the germline V gene. The CDR3 sequence is 15 residues long. V dropped 1 base and J dropped 13 bases, with 20 bases sitting between them. The CDR3 bases are TGTGCCAGCTCACCACTTACAGGGCTTACCCCAACCCAGTTCTTC. Its translation: CASSPLTGLTPTQFF.

The CDR3 loop reads CASSLAGTGGEKLFF. CDR3 nucleotide sequence: TGTGCCAGCAGCTTGGCCGGGACAGGTGGGGAAAAACTGTTTTTT. The rearrangement uses TRBV7-9 and TRBJ1-4; 8 bases map to TRBD1. The CDR3 consists of 15 residues. Germline CDR1 and CDR2: SEHNR and FQNEAQ (reference sequence). Losses at the gene ends were 3 bases for V and 8 bases for J; bases not matched to a gene: 8.

The V call is TRBV9, the J call TRBJ1-6; D might be TRBD1 (5 bases). CDR1 and CDR2 from the germline V gene are SGDLS and YYNGEE. The V gene lost 5 bases and the J gene lost 3 bases, with 9 bases spanning the gap. CDR3 length: 14 amino acids. The CDR3 sequence: CASSSGGYNSPLHF. CDR3 DNA: TGTGCCAGCAGTTCGGGGGGCTATAATTCACCCCTCCACTTT. Based on the CDR3 plus reference TRBV9 and TRBJ1-6, the full variable domain is DSGVTQTPKHLITATGQRVTLRCSPRSGDLSVYWYQQSLDQGLQFLIQYYNGEERAKGNILERFSAQQFPDLHSELNLSSLELGDSALYFCASSSGGYNSPLHFGNGTRLTVT.

The chain couples TRBV7-2 to TRBJ1-6; a possible D gene is TRBD1 (6 bases). The length of the CDR3 is 15 residues. V dropped 0 bases and J dropped 8 bases, with 11 bases sitting between them. The V gene's germline CDR1 is SGHTA and CDR2 FQGNSA. The CDR3 sequence is CASSLARGQDSPLHF. Here the CDR3 DNA reads TGTGCCAGCAGCTTAGCGCGGGGGCAAGATTCACCCCTCCACTTT.

J is TRBJ2-3 and V is TRBV30; TRBD1 matches 7 bases. Germline V gene sequence: CDR1 GTSNPN, CDR2 SVGIG (reference sequence). The CDR3 is 17 residues long. V lost 0 bases to trimming and J lost 2 bases; unmatched junction nucleotides: 11. The CDR3 DNA reads as TGTGCCTGGAGTGTGGGAGTTCCGGGACAGTACACAGATACGCAGTATTTT. This translates into CAWSVGVPGQYTDTQYF. Using reference TRBV30 and TRBJ2-3 for the parts outside the CDR3, the full variable domain is SQTIHQWPATLVQPVGSPLSLECTVEGTSNPNLYWYRQAAGRGLQLLFYSVGIGQISSEVPQNLSASRPQDRQFILSSKKLLLSDSGFYLCAWSVGVPGQYTDTQYFGPGTRLTVL.

This clone was observed once. The chain joins TRBV6-6 to TRBJ2-5; 8 nucleotides align to TRBD1. The V gene's germline CDR1 is MNHNY and CDR2 SVGAGI (reference sequence). V was pared by 8 bases and J by 1 base, with 3 bases of the junction left unmatched. The CDR3 loop spans 13 amino acids. In DNA, the CDR3 is TGTGCCAGCGGACAGGGTAGCCAAGAGACCCAGTACTTC. Translation gives CASGQGSQETQYF.

With regard to this clone: A much larger clone differs from this one at a single base, so this may be a read error. V and J are TRBV7-2 and TRBJ2-7; 10 bases align to TRBD2. There are 13 residues in the CDR3. Per germline, CDR1 SGHTA and CDR2 FQGNSA. Trimming removed 4 bases from V and 5 bases from J; junction bases left unmatched: 2. The CDR3 bases are TGTGCCAGCAGCTCCACTAGCGGGAACGAGCAGTACTTC. Residues: CASSSTSGNEQYF. The full variable domain, rest sourced from reference TRBV7-2 and TRBJ2-7, is GAGVSQSPSNKVTEKGKDVELRCDPISGHTALYWYRQSLGQGLEFLIYFQGNSAPDKSGLPSDRFSAERTGGSVSTLTIQRTQQEDSAVYLCASSSTSGNEQYFGPGTRLTVT.

CDR3 in amino acids: CASSEYRTDGNIQYF. CDR3 DNA: TGCGCCAGCAGTGAGTACAGGACAGACGGAAACATTCAGTACTTC. This chain links TRBV10-1 with TRBJ2-4; TRBD1 might be the D (6 bases). Per germline, CDR1 WNHNN and CDR2 SYGVQD (reference sequence). V lost 1 base and J lost 6, with 13 bases in between. The CDR3 length is 15 residues.

Details on this clone: The sample contains more than one DNA sequence encoding this CDR3. The chain carries TRBV9 and TRBJ1-3, with a weak D call TRBD1 (5 bases). This CDR3 is 16 amino acids long. CDR1 SGDLS and CDR2 YYNGEE come from the germline V gene. V lost 0 bases and J lost 0, with 10 bases in between. The CDR3 region is CASSVGEGSSGNTIYF. CDR3 sequence (DNA): TGTGCCAGCAGCGTAGGTGAGGGGAGCTCTGGAAACACCATATATTTT.

This sequence joins TRBV6-6 and TRBJ2-7; tentative D call: TRBD1 (5 bases). CDR1 MNHNY and CDR2 SVGAGI come from the germline V gene (reference sequence). Trimming took 0 bases from V and 1 from J, leaving 10 bases between them. The CDR3 runs to 15 residues. The CDR3 loop reads CASSYSRPGSYEQYF. The CDR3 region has the DNA TGTGCCAGCAGTTACTCCCGACCAGGGTCCTACGAGCAGTACTTC.

V and J are TRBV19 and TRBJ2-7; D is ambiguous. The CDR3 runs 14 residues. Trimming left V 2 bases short and J 0 bases short, with 8 bases between. The germline V gene encodes CDR1 LNHDA and CDR2 SQIVND (reference sequence). The CDR3 reads CASSIRVSSYEQYF. CDR3 DNA: TGTGCCAGTAGTATACGGGTGAGCTCCTACGAGCAGTACTTC.

This rearrangement joins TRBV25-1 to TRBJ2-5; 11 nucleotides line up with TRBD1. The trim removed 4 bases at V and 5 bases at J, leaving 3 bases unmatched. Germline V lookup: CDR1 MGHDK, CDR2 SYGVNS. The CDR3 is 14 amino acids. This CDR3 is CASSGTGGGETQYF. CDR3 nucleotide sequence: TGTGCCAGCAGTGGGACAGGGGGCGGGGAGACCCAGTACTTC.

The V gene is TRBV6-6, the J gene TRBJ1-1; D gene uncertain. Germline V gives CDR1 MNHNY, CDR2 SVGAGI (reference sequence). The CDR3 is 10 amino acids. Trimming pared 4 bases from V and 5 bases from J, leaving 2 bases between. The CDR3, as DNA: TGTGCCAGCAGTTGGACTGAAGCTTTCTTT. Its protein product is CASSWTEAFF.

The V call is TRBV6-5, the J call TRBJ2-1, with no clear D. V lost 5 bases, J lost 1 base, and 9 bases lay in between. The CDR3 spans 14 residues. In germline, CDR1 is MNHEY, CDR2 SVGAGI. The DNA for the CDR3 is TGTGCCAGCAGTGAGACGGTGTCCTACAATGAGCAGTTCTTC. Its protein is CASSETVSYNEQFF.

This chain uses TRBV29-1 with TRBJ2-1; D is undetermined. Germline V gene data show CDR1 as SQVTM and CDR2 as ANQGSEA. The CDR3 is 12 amino acids. The ends were cut back, 4 bases at V and 8 bases at J, with 12 bases in the middle. The CDR3 spells CSVAHGVDEQFF. In nucleotides, the CDR3 is TGCAGCGTTGCACATGGGGTCGATGAGCAGTTCTTC.